What follows describes a single T cell receptor (beta chain). These data originate in a study of OX40 agonist ivuxolimab in advanced cancers. Study background: Three dose-escalation patients had partial responses: one with hepatocellular carcinoma and two with cutaneous melanoma.

This CDR3 region has 16 residues. The germline gives CDR1 MNHNY, CDR2 SVGAGI (reference sequence). V was pared by 0 bases and J by 3 bases, with 11 bases between. Sequencing used immunoSEQ multiplex PCR; TCRdb keeps in-frame clones, though not all of them. Among some 77,000 clones listed, 70% to 90% were seen once. J is TRBJ2-2 and V is TRBV6-6; maybe TRBD2 (5 bases). The sequences come from CD4+ or CD8+ T cells sorted from blood, collected in a trial of the OX40 agonist ivuxolimab. This clonotype originated in an adult with an advanced solid tumor such as melanoma, head and neck, liver or kidney cancer. The CDR3: CASSYSIGVDTGELFF. The CDR3 region has the DNA TGTGCCAGCAGTTACTCGATCGGGGTGGACACCGGGGAGCTGTTTTTT.